This T cell receptor beta chain was sequenced for a study of OX40 agonist ivuxolimab in advanced cancers. Study summary: Patients receiving dose escalation had hepatocellular carcinoma, melanoma, renal cell or head and neck cancer.

V was shortened by 4 bases and J by 0 bases, with 11 bases between the two germline ends. Germline CDR1 is SGHAT and CDR2 is FQNNGV. The CDR3 spans 15 residues. Repertoires were generated with immunoSEQ multiplex PCR, while TCRdb's copy carries only in-frame clones and drops some. In the table there are tens of thousands of clones, around 80% of which are singletons. The chain couples TRBV11-2 to TRBJ2-3; perhaps TRBD1 as D (5 bases). Sequencing used CD4+ or CD8+ T cells sorted from blood, obtained in a trial of the OX40 agonist ivuxolimab. This sequence originates from an adult with an advanced solid tumor such as melanoma, head and neck, liver or kidney cancer. The CDR3 DNA reads TGTGCCAGCAGCTACAGCCCAGGGAGCACAGATACGCAGTATTTT. Translated: CASSYSPGSTDTQYF.